These 25 T cell receptor beta chains came from one sample sequenced in a study of beta chain features in type 1 diabetes. Of the isolated RNA, all was reverse transcribed, and so the sequenced material was expressed TCRB transcripts. Libraries were prepared by immunoSEQ multiplex PCR; TCRdb keeps only in-frame clonotypes and omits some of them. The sample lists 680,000 or so clones, around an eighth seen once, with approximately 0.021% in the top ten. Study-wide results and caveats: Researchers report that Type 1 diabetes patients had moderately but significantly shorter TCRB CDR3s across all four CD4+ subsets.

These receptors' targets are unknown. Sample: naive CD4+ T cells from blood. Every receptor here comes from a man between 18 and 29 years old with type 1 diabetes.

The chain uses TRBV30 and TRBJ1-2, with D possibly matching TRBD1 (6 bases). CDR3 length: 17 amino acids. CDR1 and CDR2 (germline): GTSNPN, SVGIG (reference sequence). V lost 3 bases, J lost 0 bases, and 20 bases lay in between. The CDR3 here is CAWREVQGSSANYGYTF. Here the CDR3 DNA reads TGTGCCTGGAGGGAAGTACAGGGATCCTCGGCTAACTATGGCTACACCTTC. Variable domain in full (rest from reference TRBV30 and TRBJ1-2): SQTIHQWPATLVQPVGSPLSLECTVEGTSNPNLYWYRQAAGRGLQLLFYSVGIGQISSEVPQNLSASRPQDRQFILSSKKLLLSDSGFYLCAWREVQGSSANYGYTFGSGTRLTVV.

This clone was picked up a small number of times. This CDR3 reads CASSRSDSRSYFYGYTF. In nucleotides, the CDR3 is TGTGCCAGCAGCCGTTCGGACAGCCGTAGTTACTTCTATGGCTACACCTTC. The chain recombines TRBV28 with TRBJ1-2, with D perhaps TRBD1 (6 bases). Germline V CDR1 and CDR2: MDHEN, SYDVKM. The V end lost 6 bases, the J end lost 4 bases, and 24 bases lay between the germline ends. The CDR3 spans 17 residues.

This clone was counted a few times. Other DNA sequences within the sample encode an identical CDR3. CDR3 in amino acids: CASSLLDRDNYGYTF. The CDR3 nucleotides read TGTGCCAGCAGCTTGCTCGACAGAGACAACTATGGCTACACCTTC. This chain links TRBV5-6 with TRBJ1-2; possible D gene TRBD1, 5 bases. The CDR3 sequence is 15 residues long. The V end was cut by 1 base, the J end by 2 bases, with 12 bases between. Per the germline V gene, CDR1 is SGHDT and CDR2 is YYEEEE. The full variable domain, with the rest looked up from reference TRBV5-6 and TRBJ1-2, is DAGVTQSPTHLIKTRGQQVTLRCSPKSGHDTVSWYQQALGQGPQFIFQYYEEEERQRGNFPDRFSGHQFPNYSSELNVNALLLGDSALYLCASSLLDRDNYGYTFGSGTRLTVV.

There are a few counts of this clone. Within the sample, other DNA sequences also encode this same CDR3. CDR3 protein: CASSPPSGGDTQYF. CDR3 DNA: TGTGCCAGCTCACCACCATCCGGGGGGGATACGCAGTATTTT. This chain links TRBV18 with TRBJ2-3; 7 bases fit TRBD2. The trim removed 0 bases at V and 6 bases at J, leaving 3 bases unmatched. This CDR3 is built from 14 residues. Germline-derived CDR1 and CDR2 are KGHSH and LQKENI.

This clone was seen a few times. This chain links TRBV27 with TRBJ1-1, with a weak D call TRBD1 (6 bases). V dropped 2 bases and J dropped 10 bases, with 14 bases sitting between them. This CDR3 spans 13 amino acids. Germline lookup yields CDR1 MNHEY and CDR2 SMNVEV (reference sequence). The CDR3 reads CASSLREDSRAFF. Here the CDR3 DNA reads TGTGCCAGCAGTTTAAGGGAGGACAGCCGAGCTTTCTTT.

The V gene is TRBV30, the J gene TRBJ1-4; D ambiguous. Per germline, CDR1 GTSNPN and CDR2 SVGIG (reference sequence). This CDR3 is 13 amino acids long. Trimming removed 1 base from V and 11 bases from J, with 14 bases in between. CDR3 loop: CAWSARTAGKLFF. In DNA form, the CDR3 reads TGTGCCTGGAGTGCCAGGACGGCTGGGAAACTGTTTTTT.

This clone has only a few counts. The gene calls are TRBV14 and TRBJ2-3, with D possibly being TRBD2 (7 bases). Germline CDR1 is SGHDN and CDR2 is FVKESK. This CDR3 has 17 residues. V was pared by 3 bases and J by 3 bases, with 19 bases between. The CDR3 coding sequence is TGTGCCAGCAGCCAGTACCTGAGGGGGGGCCGAACAGATACGCAGTATTTT. Protein: CASSQYLRGGRTDTQYF.

The chain carries TRBV6-5 and TRBJ1-6; weak D call: TRBD1 (5 bases). CDR1 is MNHEY, CDR2 SVGAGI, per germline. The CDR3 contains 12 residues. Trimming shortened V by 4 bases and J by 10 bases, and 8 bases separated the two germline ends. The CDR3 DNA sequence: TGTGCCAGCAGTTGGACAAGGTCACCCCTCCACTTT. Protein product: CASSWTRSPLHF.

This clone has more than one count but fewer than ten. The chain employs TRBV6-4 and TRBJ1-2, with D possibly TRBD1 on 6 matching bases. There are 14 residues in the CDR3. Germline V CDR1 and CDR2: MRHNA, SNTAGT. The germline V and J ends were trimmed by 2 bases and 6 bases, with 13 bases remaining between them. The CDR3 region is CASSDRAGADGYTF. In DNA, the CDR3 is TGTGCCAGCAGTGACCGGGCAGGGGCCGATGGCTACACCTTC.

This clone has only a few counts. V is TRBV4-1 and J is TRBJ2-7, with D uncertain. The germline CDR1 and CDR2 sequences are MGHRA and YSYEKL. CDR3 length equals 15 residues. V was pared by 4 bases and J by 5 bases, with 18 bases between. CDR3 in DNA: TGCGCCAGCAGCCTATCAATTGCGGCCAGGCACGAGCAGTACTTC. Protein sequence: CASSLSIAARHEQYF.

The chain joins TRBV9 to TRBJ1-6; D is ambiguous. The CDR3 sequence is 17 residues long. Trimming took 2 bases from V and 8 from J, leaving 20 bases between them. Germline CDR1 and CDR2: SGDLS and YYNGEE. The CDR3 sequence is CASSVSDGRYSDSPLHF. Written as DNA, the CDR3 is TGTGCCAGCAGCGTCTCGGACGGGAGATATTCCGATTCACCCCTCCACTTT.

This clone was seen just once. V usage is TRBV13 and J usage is TRBJ1-1, with D unresolved. Germline values: CDR1 PRHDT, CDR2 FYEKMQ (reference sequence). The CDR3 contains 14 residues. Trimming left V 5 bases short and J 4 bases short, with 14 bases between. The CDR3 sequence: CASSRSVISTEAFF. CDR3 nucleotides: TGTGCCAGCAGCCGCAGCGTCATAAGCACTGAAGCTTTCTTT.

The rearrangement joins TRBV19 to TRBJ2-6; D might be TRBD1 or TRBD2, each matching 7 bases. The V end was cut by 6 bases, the J end by 2 bases, with 11 bases between. This CDR3 is 15 amino acids long. Germline V gene lookup returns CDR1 LNHDA and CDR2 SQIVND (reference sequence). The CDR3 DNA sequence: TGTGCCAGTAGGGGAGGGGGCGCTGGGGCCAACGTCCTGACTTTC. Residues: CASRGGGAGANVLTF.

The gene calls are TRBV4-1 and TRBJ2-3, with no clear D. CDR1 is MGHRA and CDR2 is YSYEKL in the germline V gene. V was clipped by 1 base and J by 2 bases, with 7 bases between them. The CDR3 is made up of 14 amino acids. The DNA of the CDR3 is TGCGCCAGCAGCCAAGGGCAGAACACAGATACGCAGTATTTT. This sequence encodes CASSQGQNTDTQYF.

This chain uses TRBV6-6 with TRBJ2-7; no clear D. Trimming took 7 bases from V and 1 from J, leaving 8 bases between them. CDR1 and CDR2 (germline): MNHNY, SVGAGI (reference sequence). The CDR3 is made up of 12 amino acids. Here the CDR3 reads CASKRTSYEQYF. In nucleotides, the CDR3 is TGTGCCAGCAAGCGCACGTCCTACGAGCAGTACTTC.

This chain joins TRBV6-5 and TRBJ1-2, with D maybe TRBD1 (5 bases). V lost 5 bases and J lost 7, with 20 bases in between. CDR3 length: 15 residues. Germline V gene lookup returns CDR1 MNHEY and CDR2 SVGAGI. The CDR3 loop is CASSLPGTGVGGYTF. The CDR3 region has the DNA TGTGCCAGCAGTCTCCCGGGTACGGGGGTCGGTGGCTACACCTTC.

The rearrangement links TRBV4-2 to TRBJ2-2; D not resolved. This CDR3 region has 18 residues. Trimming shortened V by 0 bases and J by 2 bases, and 16 bases separated the two germline ends. Germline CDR1 and CDR2: LGHNA and YNFKEQ. CDR3 loop: CASSQDVRPRENTGELFF. DNA for the CDR3: TGTGCCAGCAGCCAAGATGTTCGCCCCCGCGAAAACACCGGGGAGCTGTTTTTT.

A few counts support this clone. Other DNA sequences of this sample code for an identical CDR3. This chain uses TRBV2 with TRBJ2-1; D is undetermined. The CDR3 is 13 amino acids. Between the trimmed V and J ends, which lost 1 base and 4 bases, there was a span of 5 bases. Germline-derived CDR1 and CDR2 are SNHLY and FYNNEI. The CDR3 nucleotides are TGTGCCAGCAGTGAAGACTCTTACAATGAGCAGTTCTTC. Encoded protein: CASSEDSYNEQFF.

This chain links TRBV25-1 with TRBJ1-1; TRBD1 is a possible D gene (5 bases). The CDR3 covers 13 residues. V was trimmed by 8 bases and J by 3 bases, leaving 13 bases between them. Germline CDR1 MGHDK, CDR2 SYGVNS. This chain's CDR3 is CASGNRGDTEAFF. DNA for the CDR3: TGTGCCAGCGGCAATCGGGGGGACACTGAAGCTTTCTTT.

This clone was seen only a few times. The V and J genes are TRBV30 and TRBJ1-2; 8 nucleotides agree with TRBD1. Looked up from germline, CDR1 is GTSNPN and CDR2 is SVGIG (reference sequence). J lost 0 bases, V lost 1 base, and 4 bases had no gene match. The CDR3 is 15 residues long. This chain's CDR3 is CAWSGQGSPNYGYTF. As DNA, the CDR3 is TGTGCCTGGAGTGGACAGGGGTCCCCTAACTATGGCTACACCTTC.

This clone was seen only a few times. V and J are TRBV4-1 and TRBJ1-2; D is uncertain. The CDR3 length is 17 residues. The germline V and J ends were trimmed by 1 base and 4 bases, with 19 bases remaining between them. Per the germline V gene, CDR1 is MGHRA and CDR2 is YSYEKL. CDR3 nucleotides: TGCGCCAGCAGCCAAGTCAGCCCCTTCCGGACGTCCTATGGCTACACCTTC. Protein product: CASSQVSPFRTSYGYTF.

The rearrangement links TRBV4-1 to TRBJ2-6, with unresolved D. Germline CDR1 is MGHRA and CDR2 is YSYEKL. CDR3 size: 14 residues. V lost 2 bases and J 8 bases, leaving 10 bases between the germline ends. The DNA for the CDR3 is TGCGCCAGCAGCCAAAGTGAGGAGTCCAACGTCCTGACTTTC. This encodes CASSQSEESNVLTF.

Concerning this clone: In the same sample, other DNA sequences code for this CDR3. The chain combines TRBV7-9 with TRBJ2-5; tentative D call: TRBD2 (6 bases). V lost 5 bases and J lost 5, with 9 bases in between. Germline CDR1 and CDR2: SEHNR and FQNEAQ (reference sequence). The CDR3 loop spans 12 amino acids. The DNA for the CDR3 is TGTGCCAGCAGCCCCCGGGGGGAGACCCAGTACTTC. This sequence encodes CASSPRGETQYF.

This clone was counted only a few times. This chain uses TRBV30 with TRBJ1-3, with a possible D match to TRBD1 (5 bases). The V and J ends lost 2 bases and 0 bases respectively, with 17 bases between them. The germline V gene has CDR1 GTSNPN and CDR2 SVGIG (reference sequence). The length of the CDR3 is 17 residues. CDR3 nucleotides: TGTGCCTGGAGTATTTCCCGCGGGGGAATCTCTGGAAACACCATATATTTT. Translation: CAWSISRGGISGNTIYF.

In its sample, this clone was seen a few times. The gene calls are TRBV6-4 and TRBJ2-7; the D call may be TRBD1 or TRBD2 (6 bases each). The CDR3 sequence is 14 residues long. Between the trimmed V and J ends, which lost 10 bases and 0 bases, there was a span of 16 bases. Germline V lookup: CDR1 MRHNA, CDR2 SNTAGT. The CDR3 here is CATSRDTFSYEQYF. For the CDR3, the DNA is TGTGCCACCTCGCGGGACACCTTCTCCTACGAGCAGTACTTC.